This T cell receptor (beta chain) is drawn from a study of naive CD8 T cells in extremely preterm neonates. Germline CDR1 LNHDA, CDR2 SQIVND (reference sequence). The CDR3 consists of 14 residues. Trimming took 5 bases from V and 4 from J; bases not matched to a gene: 3. Study-level points and caveats: Preterm samples differed in productive template counts; sample size was small. Compared with all age groups, preterm neonates showed less repertoire richness. Relative to older groups, preterm infants had shorter, less trimmed CDR3s with fewer N additions.

Sequencing used immunoSEQ multiplex PCR; TCRdb keeps in-frame clones, though not all of them. Seen here are about 4,900 clones, about 97% observed once, and the top ten hold 0.45% to 0.55%. Deliveries were elective term cesareans at roughly 37-43 weeks, with no labor or membrane rupture. Per sample, roughly 20,000 to 100,000 naive CD8+ cells were sorted. In regard to this clone: Its antigen is still unknown.

The J gene is TRBJ1-2, the V gene TRBV19; 11 bases match TRBD1. This sequence was found in a newborn in good health. Material: naive CD8+ T cells from cord blood. The CDR3 is CASSAGTGGYGYTF. Written as DNA, the CDR3 is TGTGCCAGTAGTGCCGGGACAGGGGGCTATGGCTACACCTTC.